The clone carrying this T cell receptor beta chain has ten or more counts. This specimen comes from a study of human T cells and chemical hapten exposure. The time point denotes: patch test 1, 2 weeks after DPC sensitization. Treatment reported: therapeutic diphenylcyclopropenone sensitization with weekly scalp DPC. What the library attached to individual cDNA molecules were unique molecular identifiers. Each CDR3 protein gets one entry after TCRdb re-called the RACE reads with MiXCR. The sample consists of approximately 350,000 distinct CDR3 sequences, about 7% of them appearing once. V was shortened by 4 bases and J by 3 bases, with 12 bases between the two germline ends. Germline assignment: CDR1 SGHDN and CDR2 FVKESK. This CDR3 has 14 residues.

This chain connects TRBV14 to TRBJ1-1; D not resolved. The sequence was obtained from a woman aged 18 to 35 with alopecia areata. Some clones in this sample may be carry-over from other donors' samples. The starting material was whole blood, obtained in connection with sensitization to the hapten diphenylcyclopropenone (DPC). CDR3 coding DNA: TGTGCCAGCAGCCCCCTTGTTAGGGACACTGAAGCTTTCTTT. Residues: CASSPLVRDTEAFF. Variable domain in full (rest from reference TRBV14 and TRBJ1-1): EAGVTQFPSHSVIEKGQTVTLRCDPISGHDNLYWYRRVMGKEIKFLLHFVKESKQDESGMPNNRFLAERTGGTYSTLKVQPAELEDSGVYFCASSPLVRDTEAFFGQGTRLTVV.